These 22 T cell receptor beta chains were all obtained from the same sample, sequenced in a study of blood T cell repertoires in COVID-19. The table came from immunoSEQ multiplex PCR; TCRdb's copy has only in-frame clones and leaves some out. The table has a few hundred thousand clones, 92% seen once. The sample consisted of PBMCs or T cells enriched from blood (not recorded which). The source of these receptors is a woman between 25 and 40 years old who had recovered from COVID-19.

The chain is built from TRBV21-1 and TRBJ2-5; the table's D call TRBD2 went unverified against the DNA. TRBV21-1 is reported as a pseudogene. This CDR3 comprises 16 residues. CDR3 DNA sequence: TGTGCCAGCAGCAGTGGAGGGAGGGCAACGGGGGAGACCCAGTACTTC. Its translation is CASSSGGRATGETQYF.

This chain connects TRBV27 to TRBJ1-2, with TRBD1 as a possible D gene (6 bases). Trimming left V 6 bases short and J 5 bases short, with 19 bases between. This CDR3 contains 15 residues. The germline V gene encodes CDR1 MNHEY and CDR2 SMNVEV (reference sequence). The CDR3 is CASSLRSPGAYGYTF. The DNA for the CDR3 is TGTGCCAGCAGCCTTAGGTCGCCAGGGGCGTATGGCTACACCTTC.

The chain carries TRBV3-1 (or the pseudogene TRBV3-2) and TRBJ1-1; 9 bases map to TRBD1. Germline CDR1 LGHDT, CDR2 YNNKEL (reference sequence). The CDR3 is 18 amino acids. J gave up 0 bases and V 2 bases, and 10 bases lay outside the gene matches. The chain's CDR3 is CASSQRPGQGRMNTEAFF. The CDR3, as DNA: TGTGCCAGCAGCCAAAGGCCGGGACAGGGAAGAATGAACACTGAAGCTTTCTTT.

The chain is built from TRBV7-2 and TRBJ1-3, with D perhaps matching TRBD1 (6 bases). The V end lost 5 bases, the J end lost 2 bases, and 13 bases lay between the germline ends. The CDR3 runs to 15 residues. Germline lookup yields CDR1 SGHTA and CDR2 FQGNSA. The CDR3 here is CASSAAGGPGNTIYF. The CDR3 DNA reads as TGTGCCAGCAGCGCCGCGGGGGGGCCTGGAAACACCATATATTTT.

The sample holds one count of this clone. CDR3: CATRVGALYNEQFF. CDR3 coding DNA: TGTGCCACCCGAGTAGGGGCCCTCTACAATGAGCAGTTCTTC. The genes are TRBV15 and TRBJ2-1; D perhaps matches TRBD1 (5 bases). The germline CDR1 and CDR2 sequences are LNHNV and YYDKDF (reference sequence). CDR3 length: 14 amino acids. The V and J ends lost 8 bases and 3 bases respectively, with 14 bases between them. Full variable domain (outside the CDR3, taken from reference TRBV15 and TRBJ2-1): DAMVIQNPRYQVTQFGKPVTLSCSQTLNHNVMYWYQQKSSQAPKLLFHYYDKDFNNEADTPDNFQSRRPNTSFCFLDIRSPGLGDTAMYLCATRVGALYNEQFFGPGTRLTVL.

The chain uses TRBV11-1 and TRBJ2-3; 9 bases fit TRBD2. Looked up from germline, CDR1 is SGHAT and CDR2 is FQDESV (reference sequence). CDR3 length equals 14 residues. Trimming cost V 6 bases and J 3 bases; bases outside gene matches: 4. The CDR3 sequence is CASSPGLATDTQYF. The CDR3 DNA follows: TGTGCCAGCAGTCCGGGACTAGCTACAGATACGCAGTATTTT.

This chain connects TRBV6-1 to TRBJ1-6; 7 bases map to TRBD1. Germline trimming cut 3 bases from V and 8 bases from J; bases unmatched to any gene: 7. There are 15 residues in the CDR3. Looked up from germline, CDR1 is MNHNS and CDR2 is SASEGT. The CDR3 loop is CASSDGRGGDSPLHF. Written as DNA, the CDR3 is TGTGCCAGCAGTGATGGTAGAGGGGGCGATTCACCCCTCCACTTT.

This clone was found once. The V gene is TRBV19, the J gene TRBJ2-7, with TRBD1 matching 8 bases. The CDR3 runs 15 residues. V lost 5 bases, J lost 0 bases, and 6 bases stayed unmatched. Germline values: CDR1 LNHDA, CDR2 SQIVND (reference sequence). For the CDR3, the DNA is TGTGCCAGTAGTCCCCCCGGGACAGGCTCCTACGAGCAGTACTTC. Residues: CASSPPGTGSYEQYF. The whole variable domain, filled in from reference TRBV19 and TRBJ2-7, reads DGGITQSPKYLFRKEGQNVTLSCEQNLNHDAMYWYRQDPGQGLRLIYYSQIVNDFQKGDIAEGYSVSREKKESFPLTVTSAQKNPTAFYLCASSPPGTGSYEQYFGPGTRLTVT.

This clone was observed a single time. The V call is TRBV7-3, the J call TRBJ2-1; 8 nucleotides align to TRBD2. The germline gives CDR1 SGHTA, CDR2 FQGTGA. V shed 2 bases, J shed 7 bases, and the junction held 7 bases outside the gene matches. The CDR3 runs to 15 residues. The CDR3 loop reads CASSLGAGGRNEQFF. CDR3 sequence (DNA): TGTGCCAGCAGCTTAGGGGCGGGAGGTAGGAATGAGCAGTTCTTC.

Here the CDR3 reads CASTSTGGAGQETQYF. In DNA, the CDR3 is TGTGCCAGCACCTCAACAGGGGGCGCAGGACAGGAGACCCAGTACTTC. The chain uses TRBV28 and TRBJ2-5, with 9 bases identical to TRBD1. Germline V lookup: CDR1 MDHEN, CDR2 SYDVKM. With V trimmed by 7 bases and J by 5 bases, 14 bases remained unmatched. The CDR3 consists of 16 residues.

CDR3: CSVRQADSYEQYF. CDR3 bases: TGCAGCGTTCGACAGGCCGACTCCTACGAGCAGTACTTC. This chain joins TRBV29-1 and TRBJ2-7; a possible D gene is TRBD1 (6 bases). The CDR3 consists of 13 residues. Trimming left V 5 bases short and J 0 bases short, with 11 bases between. Per the germline V gene, CDR1 is SQVTM and CDR2 is ANQGSEA.

This chain joins TRBV7-2 and TRBJ2-5; 7 positions agree with TRBD1. Unmatched junction bases numbered 3, after V lost 3 bases and J lost 2 bases. This CDR3 spans 14 amino acids. Germline V gene sequence: CDR1 SGHTA, CDR2 FQGNSA. This chain's CDR3 is CASSFQQGQETQYF. CDR3 bases: TGTGCCAGCAGCTTTCAACAGGGGCAAGAGACCCAGTACTTC.

The V gene is TRBV14, the J gene TRBJ2-7; D gene uncertain. Trimming left V 8 bases short and J 7 bases short, with 15 bases between. This CDR3 has 12 amino acids. In germline, CDR1 is SGHDN, CDR2 FVKESK. The CDR3 loop is CASGAQTGEQYF. CDR3 nucleotide sequence: TGTGCCAGCGGAGCCCAGACGGGTGAGCAGTACTTC.

This sequence joins TRBV19 and TRBJ2-6; D possibly corresponds to TRBD2 (6 bases). The CDR3 spans 14 residues. Germline V gene data show CDR1 as LNHDA and CDR2 as SQIVND (reference sequence). Trimming removed 5 bases from V and 8 bases from J, with 13 bases in between. Here the CDR3 reads CASSLGGSSNVLTF. CDR3 in DNA: TGTGCCAGTAGTTTAGGAGGGTCGTCCAACGTCCTGACTTTC.

The gene calls are TRBV10-3 and TRBJ2-1; D unclear. The CDR3 length is 13 residues. Trimming took 2 bases from V and 2 from J, leaving 4 bases between them. Germline CDR1 ENHRY, CDR2 SYGVKD. The CDR3 sequence is CAISETAYNEQFF. The CDR3 region has the DNA TGTGCCATCAGTGAGACAGCCTACAATGAGCAGTTCTTC.

As concerns this clone: Other nucleotide sequences in the sample specify the same CDR3. The chain has TRBV5-1 and TRBJ1-6; TRBD1 agrees at 7 bases. With V trimmed by 4 bases and J by 6 bases, 4 bases remained unmatched. The CDR3 is 14 amino acids. Germline-derived CDR1 and CDR2 are SGHRS and YFSETQ. The DNA for the CDR3 is TGCGCCAGCAGCCCCGGGACAGCTAATTCACCCCTCCACTTT. Translation: CASSPGTANSPLHF.

The chain couples TRBV4-2 to TRBJ1-4; TRBD1 matches 8 bases. Germline CDR1 LGHNA, CDR2 YNFKEQ. CDR3 length: 16 residues. J was trimmed by 7 bases and V by 0 bases; bases with no gene match: 7. The CDR3 nucleotides read TGTGCCAGCAGCCAAGATACCGGGACAGGAGGTGAAAAACTGTTTTTT. This translates into CASSQDTGTGGEKLFF.

CDR3 bases: TGTGCCAGCAGTGATGCGGCCGCCAGTAGAGAGACCCAGTACTTC. Translated, it gives CASSDAAASRETQYF. The chain joins TRBV6-1 to TRBJ2-5; D unclear. Germline lookup yields CDR1 MNHNS and CDR2 SASEGT. CDR3 length: 15 residues. V lost 3 bases and J 4 bases, leaving 15 bases between the germline ends.

This clone was detected only once. The chain carries TRBV30 and TRBJ1-2; D ambiguous. V lost 2 bases and J lost 2, with 12 bases in between. Germline lookup yields CDR1 GTSNPN and CDR2 SVGIG (reference sequence). The CDR3 covers 14 residues. CDR3 residues: CAWSSNSKNYGYTF. DNA for the CDR3: TGTGCCTGGAGTTCGAACAGTAAAAACTATGGCTACACCTTC.

This clone was counted only a few times. The chain carries TRBV7-2 and TRBJ2-1; tentative D call: TRBD1 (6 bases). This CDR3 is built from 13 residues. Trimming pared 8 bases from V and 7 bases from J, leaving 15 bases between. CDR1 is SGHTA, CDR2 FQGNSA, per germline. The CDR3: CASRNWGPNEQFF. CDR3 bases: TGTGCCAGCCGTAATTGGGGGCCGAATGAGCAGTTCTTC.

The chain links TRBV18 to TRBJ1-1, with D possibly TRBD1 on 6 matching bases. This CDR3 spans 16 amino acids. The germline V gene has CDR1 KGHSH and CDR2 LQKENI. V lost 3 bases and J 1 base, leaving 15 bases between the germline ends. CDR3 DNA: TGTGCCAGCTCACCCAAGGGGGGGAACCCGAACACTGAAGCTTTCTTT. It translates to CASSPKGGNPNTEAFF.

The chain employs TRBV3-1 (or the pseudogene TRBV3-2) and TRBJ1-1; possible D gene TRBD1, 5 bases. With 1 base removed from V and 5 bases from J, the gap between germline ends came to 14 bases. Germline values: CDR1 LGHDT, CDR2 YNNKEL (reference sequence). The CDR3 totals 15 residues. DNA for the CDR3: TGTGCCAGCAGCCAAGGGGTTTATGGGGGGACTGAAGCTTTCTTT. Its translation is CASSQGVYGGTEAFF.